This is a list of T cell receptor beta chains from one sample in a study of blood T cell repertoires in COVID-19. Assay used: immunoSEQ multiplex PCR; TCRdb lists only in-frame clones, some missing. The sample includes 200,000 to 300,000 clones, about 83% of them seen just once. Material for sequencing was PBMCs or T cells enriched from blood (not recorded which). The receptor set was obtained from a woman between 45 and 60 years old who had recovered from COVID-19. CDR3s include the opening cysteine and the closing phenylalanine or tryptophan. The D gene is left open where the match is weak. Clone size is shown for a subset of rows, as once, few, many or a class of expanded clone.

clone_size: once; j_call: TRBJ2-1; cdr3_length: 16; v_call: TRBV5-1; d_call: TRBD2; cdr3_nt: TGCGCCAGCAGCTTGGTTGGTTCGAGCGGGGGGGCTGAGCAGTTCTTC; cdr3_aa: CASSLVGSSGGAEQFF
clone_size: .; j_call: TRBJ1-5; cdr3_length: 17; v_call: TRBV5-5; d_call: .; cdr3_nt: TGTGCCAGCAGCTCGGGCCCACAGGGTTATAGCAATCAGCCCCAGCATTTT; cdr3_aa: CASSSGPQGYSNQPQHF
clone_size: .; j_call: TRBJ1-1; cdr3_length: 13; v_call: TRBV28; d_call: TRBD1; cdr3_nt: TGTGCCAGCAGTTCGGGACAGGGGGGGTACGCTTTCTTT; cdr3_aa: CASSSGQGGYAFF
clone_size: .; j_call: TRBJ1-2; cdr3_length: 15; v_call: TRBV19; d_call: .; cdr3_nt: TGTGCCAGTAGTATAGATCAGAGGCCCGTCTATGGCTACACCTTC; cdr3_aa: CASSIDQRPVYGYTF
clone_size: .; j_call: TRBJ1-1; cdr3_length: 13; v_call: TRBV18; d_call: .; cdr3_nt: TGTGCCAGCTCACCGGAGTTAGGAACTGAAGCTTTCTTT; cdr3_aa: CASSPELGTEAFF
clone_size: .; j_call: TRBJ2-4; cdr3_length: 14; v_call: TRBV7-9; d_call: TRBD1; cdr3_nt: TGTGCCAGCAGCTTAGTGGGGACAGCTAGCATTCAGTACTTC; cdr3_aa: CASSLVGTASIQYF
clone_size: .; j_call: TRBJ2-5; cdr3_length: 15; v_call: TRBV7-3; d_call: TRBD1; cdr3_nt: TGTGCCAGCAGCTTAACGGGGACAGGCCAAGAGACCCAGTACTTC; cdr3_aa: CASSLTGTGQETQYF
clone_size: few; j_call: TRBJ1-2; cdr3_length: 13; v_call: TRBV28; d_call: .; cdr3_nt: TGTGCCAGCAGTTTAGGGCGCCTTGGGGGCTACACCTTC; cdr3_aa: CASSLGRLGGYTF
clone_size: .; j_call: TRBJ2-2; cdr3_length: 15; v_call: TRBV30; d_call: .; cdr3_nt: TGTGCCTGGAGTGTAATACCCCGTAGCGCCGGGGAGCTGTTTTTT; cdr3_aa: CAWSVIPRSAGELFF
clone_size: .; j_call: TRBJ2-3; cdr3_length: 12; v_call: TRBV15; d_call: .; cdr3_nt: TGTGCCACCAGCTTACAGACAGATACGCAGTATTTT; cdr3_aa: CATSLQTDTQYF
clone_size: .; j_call: TRBJ1-2; cdr3_length: 12; v_call: TRBV6-5; d_call: TRBD1; cdr3_nt: TGTGCCAGCAGGCAGGGGGTGGAGGGCTACACCTTC; cdr3_aa: CASRQGVEGYTF
clone_size: .; j_call: TRBJ2-1; cdr3_length: 15; v_call: TRBV29-1; d_call: TRBD2; cdr3_nt: TGCAGCGTCAACCCGACTAGCGGAGGGTACAATGAGCAGTTCTTC; cdr3_aa: CSVNPTSGGYNEQFF
clone_size: .; j_call: TRBJ2-6; cdr3_length: 17; v_call: TRBV15; d_call: TRBD2; cdr3_nt: TGTGCCACCAGCAGAGAGGTCGGGGGGACTGGGGCCAACGTCCTGACTTTC; cdr3_aa: CATSREVGGTGANVLTF
clone_size: once; j_call: TRBJ1-5; cdr3_length: 15; v_call: TRBV6-6; d_call: TRBD1; cdr3_nt: TGTGCCAGCAGTGACGGGACAGCAAGAAATCAGCCCCAGCATTTT; cdr3_aa: CASSDGTARNQPQHF
clone_size: once; j_call: TRBJ2-7; cdr3_length: 13; v_call: TRBV11-2; d_call: .; cdr3_nt: TGTGCCAGCAGCTTTCTTCCGCGGTACGAGCAGTACTTC; cdr3_aa: CASSFLPRYEQYF
clone_size: .; j_call: TRBJ1-2; cdr3_length: 15; v_call: TRBV18; d_call: .; cdr3_nt: TGTGCCAGCTCACCACAGGTGGGAGACGACGGGGGCTACACCTTC; cdr3_aa: CASSPQVGDDGGYTF
clone_size: few; j_call: TRBJ2-1; cdr3_length: 16; v_call: TRBV19; d_call: TRBD2; cdr3_nt: TGTGCCAGTAGTATAAGGTGGACTAGCGGGAACAATGAGCAGTTCTTC; cdr3_aa: CASSIRWTSGNNEQFF
clone_size: .; j_call: TRBJ1-5; cdr3_length: 14; v_call: TRBV6-5; d_call: TRBD1; cdr3_nt: TGTGCCAGCAGTTACCAGACAGGGTCTCAGCCCCAGCATTTT; cdr3_aa: CASSYQTGSQPQHF
clone_size: .; j_call: TRBJ1-1; cdr3_length: 16; v_call: TRBV3-1/TRBV3-2; d_call: TRBD1; cdr3_nt: TGTGCCAGCAGCCCCTACGACAGGGGCATGAACACTGAAGCTTTCTTT; cdr3_aa: CASSPYDRGMNTEAFF
clone_size: .; j_call: TRBJ2-5; cdr3_length: 16; v_call: TRBV5-8; d_call: .; cdr3_nt: TGTGCCAGCAGCCCGGGTGCGGGACGCATACAAGAGACCCAGTACTTC; cdr3_aa: CASSPGAGRIQETQYF
clone_size: .; j_call: TRBJ1-4; cdr3_length: 11; v_call: TRBV2; d_call: .; cdr3_nt: TGTGCCAGCAGCCGGGGACAATGGCTGTTTTTT; cdr3_aa: CASSRGQWLFF
clone_size: .; j_call: TRBJ1-1; cdr3_length: 14; v_call: TRBV10-3; d_call: TRBD1; cdr3_nt: TGTGCCATCAGGAGACAGGGAGTGAACACTGAAGCTTTCTTT; cdr3_aa: CAIRRQGVNTEAFF
clone_size: .; j_call: TRBJ1-2; cdr3_length: 15; v_call: TRBV5-1; d_call: TRBD1; cdr3_nt: TGCGCCAGCAGCTTCTTGGACAGGGGGATCGATGGCTACACCTTC; cdr3_aa: CASSFLDRGIDGYTF
clone_size: .; j_call: TRBJ2-3; cdr3_length: 16; v_call: TRBV9; d_call: TRBD2; cdr3_nt: TGTGCCAGCAGCACCGGGACTAGCGGCAGCACAGATACGCAGTATTTT; cdr3_aa: CASSTGTSGSTDTQYF
clone_size: once; j_call: TRBJ2-7; cdr3_length: 14; v_call: TRBV18; d_call: .; cdr3_nt: TGTGCCAGCTCACCACACCGGGAGACGGGGGAGCAGTACTTC; cdr3_aa: CASSPHRETGEQYF
clone_size: .; j_call: TRBJ1-6; cdr3_length: 16; v_call: TRBV12-2; d_call: .; cdr3_nt: TGTGCAAGTCGCCCGAGTACGTTCCCGGCGGGTTCACCCCTCCACTTT; cdr3_aa: CASRPSTFPAGSPLHF
clone_size: .; j_call: TRBJ1-2; cdr3_length: 15; v_call: TRBV16; d_call: .; cdr3_nt: TGTGCCAGCAGCCAATCCCCCCAGGGTTCCTATGGCTACACCTTC; cdr3_aa: CASSQSPQGSYGYTF
clone_size: once; j_call: TRBJ1-3; cdr3_length: 16; v_call: TRBV3-1/TRBV3-2; d_call: .; cdr3_nt: TGTGCCAGCAGCCTACGGGGTATGGTATTCGGAAACACCATATATTTT; cdr3_aa: CASSLRGMVFGNTIYF
clone_size: .; j_call: TRBJ2-7; cdr3_length: 14; v_call: TRBV2; d_call: TRBD2; cdr3_nt: TGTGCCAGCAGTGCTAGCGGGATTTCCTACGAGCAGTACTTC; cdr3_aa: CASSASGISYEQYF
clone_size: few; j_call: TRBJ2-3; cdr3_length: 12; v_call: TRBV5-6; d_call: .; cdr3_nt: TGTGCCAGCAGCTTGGCTACAGATACGCAGTATTTT; cdr3_aa: CASSLATDTQYF
clone_size: .; j_call: TRBJ2-1; cdr3_length: 17; v_call: TRBV13; d_call: .; cdr3_nt: TGTGCCAGCAGCTTTGCCCCCGCAGGGGGGACCTACAATGAGCAGTTCTTC; cdr3_aa: CASSFAPAGGTYNEQFF
clone_size: .; j_call: TRBJ1-4; cdr3_length: 14; v_call: TRBV7-6; d_call: .; cdr3_nt: TGTGCCAGCAGCTTGGGGGCGGTAAATGAAAAACTGTTTTTT; cdr3_aa: CASSLGAVNEKLFF
clone_size: .; j_call: TRBJ2-5; cdr3_length: 19; v_call: TRBV5-1; d_call: TRBD2; cdr3_nt: TGCGCCAGCAGCTTTGGTCTAGCGGGGGGCCCCGCACGTCCAGAGACCCAGTACTTC; cdr3_aa: CASSFGLAGGPARPETQYF
clone_size: .; j_call: TRBJ2-3; cdr3_length: 15; v_call: TRBV7-6; d_call: .; cdr3_nt: TGTGCCAGCAGCGCGCGGGACTTGGGGACAGATACGCAGTATTTT; cdr3_aa: CASSARDLGTDTQYF
clone_size: few; j_call: TRBJ1-1; cdr3_length: 15; v_call: TRBV7-8; d_call: .; cdr3_nt: TGTGCCAGCAGCTTAGTACCAGGCATGAACACTGAAGCTTTCTTT; cdr3_aa: CASSLVPGMNTEAFF
clone_size: .; j_call: TRBJ1-2; cdr3_length: 14; v_call: TRBV6-5; d_call: .; cdr3_nt: TGTGCCAGCAGTAAAATACATGACACCTATGGCTACACCTTC; cdr3_aa: CASSKIHDTYGYTF
clone_size: .; j_call: TRBJ1-2; cdr3_length: 15; v_call: TRBV7-2; d_call: .; cdr3_nt: TGTGCCAGCAGCCTACTACAGGGTTTTATGAATGGCTACACCTTC; cdr3_aa: CASSLLQGFMNGYTF
clone_size: many; j_call: TRBJ1-5; cdr3_length: 16; v_call: TRBV3-1/TRBV3-2; d_call: .; cdr3_nt: TGTGCCAGCAGCCAAGTTAGCCGGGATAGCAATCAGCCCCAGCATTTT; cdr3_aa: CASSQVSRDSNQPQHF
clone_size: .; j_call: TRBJ1-5; cdr3_length: 15; v_call: TRBV7-2; d_call: .; cdr3_nt: TGTGCCAGCAGCCACGATTCGGTTGGCAATCAGCCCCAGCATTTT; cdr3_aa: CASSHDSVGNQPQHF
clone_size: .; j_call: TRBJ2-7; cdr3_length: 14; v_call: TRBV28; d_call: TRBD2; cdr3_nt: TGTGCCAGCGCCCCGGGACTAGGGGCCTACGAGCAGTACTTC; cdr3_aa: CASAPGLGAYEQYF
clone_size: .; j_call: TRBJ1-5; cdr3_length: 16; v_call: TRBV4-3; d_call: TRBD1; cdr3_nt: TGCGCCAGCAGCCAAGCCCGGGACAGCTATTATCAGCCCCAGCATTTT; cdr3_aa: CASSQARDSYYQPQHF
clone_size: few; j_call: TRBJ1-3; cdr3_length: 16; v_call: TRBV19; d_call: .; cdr3_nt: TGTGCCAGTAGTATAGCTACTAAGTCGGGGGGAAACACCATATATTTT; cdr3_aa: CASSIATKSGGNTIYF
clone_size: .; j_call: TRBJ1-2; cdr3_length: 14; v_call: TRBV28; d_call: TRBD1; cdr3_nt: TGTGCCAGCAGTTCCCCGCAGGGGGACTATGGCTACACCTTC; cdr3_aa: CASSSPQGDYGYTF
clone_size: once; j_call: TRBJ2-1; cdr3_length: 16; v_call: TRBV19; d_call: TRBD2; cdr3_nt: TGTGCCAGTACCCGTCTAGCGGGAGGGCCTCGGTATGAGCAGTTCTTC; cdr3_aa: CASTRLAGGPRYEQFF
clone_size: many; j_call: TRBJ1-3; cdr3_length: 15; v_call: TRBV9; d_call: .; cdr3_nt: TGTGCCAGCAGCGTAGGGAGGGGCTCTGGAAACACCATATATTTT; cdr3_aa: CASSVGRGSGNTIYF
clone_size: .; j_call: TRBJ1-5; cdr3_length: 14; v_call: TRBV18; d_call: TRBD1; cdr3_nt: TGTGCCAGCAAAAGAACAGGGGGCTCTCAGCCCCAGCATTTT; cdr3_aa: CASKRTGGSQPQHF
clone_size: .; j_call: TRBJ2-1; cdr3_length: 13; v_call: TRBV29-1; d_call: .; cdr3_nt: TGCAGCGTTGAAGGCGGAAGCTACAATGAGCAGTTCTTC; cdr3_aa: CSVEGGSYNEQFF
clone_size: .; j_call: TRBJ2-7; cdr3_length: 15; v_call: TRBV5-1; d_call: TRBD2; cdr3_nt: TGCGCCAGCAGCCCCCCGGGGGGGAGCCCCTACGAGCAGTACTTC; cdr3_aa: CASSPPGGSPYEQYF
clone_size: .; j_call: TRBJ1-2; cdr3_length: 15; v_call: TRBV6-5; d_call: TRBD1; cdr3_nt: TGTGCCAGCAGATATTCTCGGACAGGGAACTATGGCTACACCTTC; cdr3_aa: CASRYSRTGNYGYTF
clone_size: .; j_call: TRBJ1-5; cdr3_length: 16; v_call: TRBV19; d_call: .; cdr3_nt: TGTGCCAGTAGTGACTCAGGGATGAGAAGCAATCAGCCCCAGCATTTT; cdr3_aa: CASSDSGMRSNQPQHF
clone_size: .; j_call: TRBJ1-2; cdr3_length: 13; v_call: TRBV5-6; d_call: .; cdr3_nt: TGTGCCAGCAGTTATACAGGGATCTATGGCTACACCTTC; cdr3_aa: CASSYTGIYGYTF
clone_size: .; j_call: TRBJ2-4; cdr3_length: 14; v_call: TRBV28; d_call: TRBD2; cdr3_nt: TGTGCCAGCCGATCCTCCGGGACTAGCTTCATTCAGTACTTC; cdr3_aa: CASRSSGTSFIQYF
clone_size: .; j_call: TRBJ1-5; cdr3_length: 16; v_call: TRBV30; d_call: .; cdr3_nt: TGTGCCTGGAAGGCCTCGACAAGAGGGAAGAATCAGCCCCAGCATTTT; cdr3_aa: CAWKASTRGKNQPQHF